This T cell receptor (beta chain) was captured in a study of T cell responses to AZD1222 COVID-19 vaccine. Measured with immunoSEQ multiplex PCR; TCRdb has only the in-frame clones, and not every one. Seen here are 75,000 to 90,000 clones, 86% observed once, and the top ten hold roughly 9.4%. Study results and limitations: Nearly half of the spike-specific TCRs reportedly recognize variant regions that carry no mutations. An increase in Spike-specific TCR breadth and depth was observed after two AZD1222 doses.

As for this clone: Antigen: not known.

The V and J ends lost 4 bases and 0 bases respectively, with 6 bases between them. Germline CDR1 MNHEY, CDR2 SVGAGI. The CDR3 consists of 13 residues. The chain combines TRBV6-5 with TRBJ1-1, with D uncertain. The clonotype originates from an adult in good health. Here the sequenced sample was peripheral blood, taken on day 0 of AZD1222 vaccination. In nucleotides, the CDR3 is TGTGCCAGCAGTTGGGGAGTGAACACTGAAGCTTTCTTT. It specifies CASSWGVNTEAFF.